This is a list of T cell receptor beta chains from one sample in a study of blood T cells in healthy people across ages. MiXCR was run by TCRdb on the 5' RACE reads, yielding one entry per CDR3 protein. The sample records 700,000 to 950,000 distinct CDR3 sequences, 55% to 75% being singletons. What was sequenced was blood. The receptors were gathered from a man aged 25 to 45 in good health. The CDR3 runs from the conserved cysteine through the conserved F or W. Fields, in order: D gene, V gene, clone size, J gene, CDR3 DNA, CDR3 protein. The D gene is left open where the match is weak. A clone size is listed for some rows: how often the clone was seen (once, few, many), or a class if it is expanded.

>NA|TRBV12-3/TRBV12-4|NA|TRBJ2-4
TGTGCCAGCAGTGAGGTAGCGGAGGCACACATTCAGTACTTC
CASSEVAEAHIQYF
>NA|TRBV20-1|NA|TRBJ2-1
TGCAGTGCTAGAGATTGGTTCAGGGCTGACCCTACTGATGAGCAGTTCTTC
CSARDWFRADPTDEQFF
>NA|TRBV21-1|NA|TRBJ2-4
TGTGCCAGCAGCAGATCTACGCGGGATCCACGAGTTTTCAAAAACATTCAGTACTTC
CASSRSTRDPRVFKNIQYF
>NA|TRBV12-3/TRBV12-4|NA|TRBJ1-2
TGTGCCAGCAGTTTAAGACAGGAGAGAGGGTCTGGCTACACCTTC
CASSLRQERGSGYTF
>NA|TRBV11-1|few|TRBJ2-5
TGTGCCAGCAGCTTCGGACAGCAAGAGACCCAGTACTTC
CASSFGQQETQYF
>NA|TRBV15|NA|TRBJ2-5
TGTGCCACCAGCCGCGACAAGCAAGAGACCCAGTACTTC
CATSRDKQETQYF
>NA|TRBV10-3|NA|TRBJ1-1
TGTGCCATCAGTGTCTCGGGTGCTGCGGACACTGAAGCTTTCTTT
CAISVSGAADTEAFF
>TRBD1|TRBV6-1|once|TRBJ2-1
TGTGCCAGCAGGGGACAGTGGATCAATGAGCAGTTCTTC
CASRGQWINEQFF
>NA|TRBV29-1|NA|TRBJ2-1
TGCAGCGTTGCGGGATCGGGGCGGGGCGATGAGCAGTTCTTC
CSVAGSGRGDEQFF
>TRBD2|TRBV7-2|NA|TRBJ2-5
TGTGCCAGCACCCGGAGCGGGGGAATGCAAGAGACCCAGTACTTC
CASTRSGGMQETQYF
>TRBD1|TRBV11-2|NA|TRBJ1-2
TGTGCCAGCCGAGGCCTTCGGACAGGGAACTATGGCTACACCTTC
CASRGLRTGNYGYTF
>NA|TRBV5-1|NA|TRBJ1-6
TGCGCCAGCAGCCCGGGACATAGCTCCTATAATTCACCCCTCCACTTT
CASSPGHSSYNSPLHF
>NA|TRBV10-3|few|TRBJ2-7
TGTGCCTCCTCCGGCTCGTCTTCCTACGAGCAGTACTTC
CASSGSSSYEQYF
>TRBD2|TRBV11-3|NA|TRBJ2-5
TGTGCCAGCAGCTTAGGGGCTAGCGGAAACCTGGAGACCCAGTACTTC
CASSLGASGNLETQYF
>NA|TRBV7-9|NA|TRBJ1-2
TGTGCCAGCAGCTTACAGGGTGGTAGCGGCTACACCTTC
CASSLQGGSGYTF
>NA|TRBV6-2/TRBV6-3|NA|TRBJ2-5
TGTGCCAGCTCAGCAGGCGGGGTCCTACAAGAGACCCAGTACTTC
CASSAGGVLQETQYF
>NA|TRBV12-3/TRBV12-4|once|TRBJ2-3
TGTGCCAGCAGTTTACGTTGCGGAGCTAGCACAGATACGGAGTATTTT
CASSLRCGASTDTEYF
>NA|TRBV20-1|NA|TRBJ2-4
TGCAGTGCTAGAGACGGGACAGGCGGGGGCGATGAGCAGTACTTC
CSARDGTGGGDEQYF
>NA|TRBV15|few|TRBJ2-5
TGTGCCACCAGCAGAGAGAGGGTGGTCGAGACCCAGTACTTC
CATSRERVVETQYF
>TRBD1|TRBV24-1|few|TRBJ2-6
TGTGCCACCAGTGACGGGACAGTTACCGTCTCTGGGGCCAACGTCCTGACTTTC
CATSDGTVTVSGANVLTF
>NA|TRBV25-1|NA|TRBJ2-7
TGTGCCAGCACGCCAGGGAAGAACGAGCAGTACTTC
CASTPGKNEQYF
>NA|TRBV6-2/TRBV6-3|NA|TRBJ1-1
TGTGCCAGCAGTTACTTCCGAGGGATGAACACTGAAGCTTTCTTT
CASSYFRGMNTEAFF
>NA|TRBV20-1|NA|TRBJ1-2
TGCAGTGCTTACCCGGCGGGGGGCTACTATGGCTACACCTTC
CSAYPAGGYYGYTF
>NA|TRBV14|NA|TRBJ2-1
TGTGCCAGCAGCCTAGGGTGGCAGGATGAGCAGTTCTTC
CASSLGWQDEQFF
>TRBD1|TRBV20-1|few|TRBJ1-2
TGCAGTGCTAGAGATCAGGGGGTTCCCTATGGCTACACCTTC
CSARDQGVPYGYTF
>TRBD2|TRBV20-1|NA|TRBJ2-3
TGCAGTGCTCCAGGACTAGGAGATACGCAGTATTTT
CSAPGLGDTQYF
>NA|TRBV6-5|NA|TRBJ2-5
TGTGCCAGCAGTTCATCCTATCGTTTTGAGACCCAGTACTTC
CASSSSYRFETQYF
>TRBD1|TRBV7-9|once|TRBJ1-2
TGTGCCAGCAACCGCGGACAGGACCTTAACTATGGCTACACCTTC
CASNRGQDLNYGYTF
>NA|TRBV7-2|few|TRBJ2-7
TGTGCCAGCAGCTTAAAACGGGAAACCTACGAGCAGTACTTC
CASSLKRETYEQYF
>NA|TRBV6-1|NA|TRBJ2-7
TGTGCCAGCAGTGAATGGTACGGCTACGAGCAGTACTTC
CASSEWYGYEQYF
>TRBD1|TRBV3-1|few|TRBJ2-7
TGTGCCAGCAGCATCGGGACAGGGTTGGTCGAGCAGTACTTC
CASSIGTGLVEQYF
>NA|TRBV20-1|NA|TRBJ2-4
TGCAGTGCTGGTCGAGGGGGGCGCCTAGCCAAAAACATTCAGTACTTC
CSAGRGGRLAKNIQYF
>NA|TRBV20-1|NA|TRBJ2-5
TGCAGTGCTTCCCGGGGGGCCCAAGGGGAGACCCAGTACTTC
CSASRGAQGETQYF
>TRBD1|TRBV12-3/TRBV12-4|NA|TRBJ2-7
TGTGCCAGCAGCTCCCAGGACAGGATTAGCGAGCAGTACTTC
CASSSQDRISEQYF
>NA|TRBV3-1|NA|TRBJ2-1
TGTGCCAGCAGCCAAGTGGCAGGTGGCGAGCAGTTCTTC
CASSQVAGGEQFF
>TRBD2|TRBV30|NA|TRBJ2-4
TGTGCCTGGCGGGGAGGGAACATTCAGTACTTC
CAWRGGNIQYF
>NA|TRBV20-1|few|TRBJ1-5
TGCAGTGCCCGGACAGCTGCAAATCAGCCCCAGCATTTT
CSARTAANQPQHF
>NA|TRBV4-2|NA|TRBJ2-7
TGTGCCAGCAGCCTAAAATTAAAACCCGGGACTGGAGCCTACGAGCAGTACTTC
CASSLKLKPGTGAYEQYF
>NA|TRBV6-1|NA|TRBJ2-3
TGTGCCAGCAGTGACCCGGGGACCTCAGATACGCAGTATTTT
CASSDPGTSDTQYF
>NA|TRBV4-3|few|TRBJ2-5
TGCGCCAGCAGCCAAGGACCCGGGCAGGGAGAGACCCAGTACTTC
CASSQGPGQGETQYF